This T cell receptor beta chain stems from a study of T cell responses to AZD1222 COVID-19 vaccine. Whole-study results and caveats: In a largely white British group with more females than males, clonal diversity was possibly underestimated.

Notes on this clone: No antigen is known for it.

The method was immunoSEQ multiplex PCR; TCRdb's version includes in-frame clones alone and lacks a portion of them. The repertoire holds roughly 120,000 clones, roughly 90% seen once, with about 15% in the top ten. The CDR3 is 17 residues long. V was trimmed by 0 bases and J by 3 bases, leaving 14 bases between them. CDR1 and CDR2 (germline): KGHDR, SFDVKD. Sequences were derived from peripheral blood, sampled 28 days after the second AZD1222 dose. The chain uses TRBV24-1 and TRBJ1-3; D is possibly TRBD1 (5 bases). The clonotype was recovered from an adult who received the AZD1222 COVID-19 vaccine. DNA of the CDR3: TGTGCCACCAGTGATTTGCTCGGGGCTAGCGGTGGAAACACCATATATTTT. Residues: CATSDLLGASGGNTIYF.